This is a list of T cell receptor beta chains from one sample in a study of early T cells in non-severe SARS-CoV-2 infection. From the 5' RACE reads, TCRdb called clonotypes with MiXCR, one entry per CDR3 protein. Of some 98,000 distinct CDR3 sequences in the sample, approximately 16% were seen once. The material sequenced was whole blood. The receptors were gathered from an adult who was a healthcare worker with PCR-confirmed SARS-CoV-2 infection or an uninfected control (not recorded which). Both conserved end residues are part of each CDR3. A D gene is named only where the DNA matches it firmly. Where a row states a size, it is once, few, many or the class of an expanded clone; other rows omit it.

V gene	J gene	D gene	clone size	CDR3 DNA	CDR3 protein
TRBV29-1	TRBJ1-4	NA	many	TGCAGCGCTACTGGGGGCGCAGGAGAAAAACTGTTTTTT	CSATGGAGEKLFF
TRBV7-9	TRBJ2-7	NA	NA	TGTGCCAGCAGCTCTCCGGGAAGTTACGAGCAGTACTTC	CASSSPGSYEQYF
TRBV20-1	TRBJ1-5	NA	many	TGCAGTGCCTCTCCCTTGGGGAGGGGCAATCAGCCCCAGCATTTT	CSASPLGRGNQPQHF
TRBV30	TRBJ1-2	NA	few	TGTGCCTGGAGTACCTCAACAAGGGGGACCTATGGCTACACCTTC	CAWSTSTRGTYGYTF
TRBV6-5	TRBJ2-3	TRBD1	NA	TGTGCCAGCAGAGACAGGGGGAGGGGCACAGATACGCAGTGTTTT	CASRDRGRGTDTQCF
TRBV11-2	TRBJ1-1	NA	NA	TGTGCCAGCAGCTTAGGACGGGATCCCTTGTGGGGAGTAACTGAAGCTTTCTTT	CASSLGRDPLWGVTEAFF
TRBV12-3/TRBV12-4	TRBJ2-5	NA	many	TGTGCCAGCAGGGCTAGGGAGTCCGAGACCCAGTACTTC	CASRARESETQYF
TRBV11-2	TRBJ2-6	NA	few	TGTGCCAGCAGCGGTAGGTCGGATTATGGGGCCAACGTCCTGACTTTC	CASSGRSDYGANVLTF
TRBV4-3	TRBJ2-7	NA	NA	TGCGCCAGCAGCCAAGATTGGCGGGGTGAGCAGTACTTC	CASSQDWRGEQYF
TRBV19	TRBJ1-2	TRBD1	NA	TGTGCCAGTACTCTGACAGGGGGCCGTGGCTACACCTTC	CASTLTGGRGYTF
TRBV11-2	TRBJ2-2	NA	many	TGTGCCAGCAGCTTGAGTTCCGGGGAGCTGTTTTTT	CASSLSSGELFF
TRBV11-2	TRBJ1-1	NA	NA	TGTGCCAGCAGCTGGGGCGCAGGGAACACTGAAGCTTTCTTT	CASSWGAGNTEAFF
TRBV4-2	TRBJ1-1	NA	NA	TGTGCCAGCAGCCCCTCCTACGACGGGAGAACTGAAGCTTTCTTT	CASSPSYDGRTEAFF
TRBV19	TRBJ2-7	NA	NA	TGTGCCAGTAGTATAACCCTCCGATACGAGCAGTACTTC	CASSITLRYEQYF
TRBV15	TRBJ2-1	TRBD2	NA	TGTGCCACCAGCAGAGCCGGGCTAGCGGTCTACAATGAGCAGTTCTTC	CATSRAGLAVYNEQFF
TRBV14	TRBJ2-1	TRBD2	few	TGTGCCAGCAGCCAGGGACTAGCGGGAAGGAATGAGCAGTTCTTC	CASSQGLAGRNEQFF
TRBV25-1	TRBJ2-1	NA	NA	TGTGCCAGCAGTGAATCGGGGCGGAGCTCCTACAATGAGCAGTTCTTC	CASSESGRSSYNEQFF
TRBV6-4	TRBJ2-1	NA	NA	TGTGCCAGCAGCCAGGGGTCGGCTACCTACAATGAGCAGTTCTTC	CASSQGSATYNEQFF
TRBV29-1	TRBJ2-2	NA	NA	TGCAGCGTTGAGTGGAACACCGGGGAGCTGTTTTTT	CSVEWNTGELFF
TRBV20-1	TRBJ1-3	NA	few	TGCAGTGCTGCAATACCCTCTTTGGGGGCTGGAAACACCATATATTTT	CSAAIPSLGAGNTIYF
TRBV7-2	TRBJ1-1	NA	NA	TGTGCCAGCGGCTTAGCGGTGGGGGGCACTGAAGCTTTCTTT	CASGLAVGGTEAFF
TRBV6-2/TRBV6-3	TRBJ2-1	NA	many	TGTGCCAGCAGCGATTGGACCCGAGGGGAGTTCTTC	CASSDWTRGEFF
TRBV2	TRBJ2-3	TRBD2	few	TGTGCCAAAACCCCACTAGCGGGGGAGCTCACTAGCACAGATACGCAGTATTTT	CAKTPLAGELTSTDTQYF
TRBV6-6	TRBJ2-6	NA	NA	TGTGCCAGCCAAATTTACTTCTCGGGGGCCAACGTCCTGACTTTC	CASQIYFSGANVLTF
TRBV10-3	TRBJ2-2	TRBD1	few	TGTGCCATCAGTGGTAACCAGGGGGCTGCCGGGGAGCTGTTTTTT	CAISGNQGAAGELFF
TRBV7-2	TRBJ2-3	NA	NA	TGTGCCAGCAGCAATGGGACAAAGGTTACGCAGTATTTT	CASSNGTKVTQYF
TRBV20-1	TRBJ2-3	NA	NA	TGCAGTGCGGGGGGCCAAAACACAGATACGCAGTATTTT	CSAGGQNTDTQYF
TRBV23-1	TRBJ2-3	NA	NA	TGCGCCAGCAGTCGGGGCAGGGCAGACACAGATACGCAGTATTTT	CASSRGRADTDTQYF
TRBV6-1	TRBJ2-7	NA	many	TGTGCCAGCAGCGACGAGCGACCCGGGACGAGAGGGCAGTACTTC	CASSDERPGTRGQYF
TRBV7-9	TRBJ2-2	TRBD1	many	TGTGCCAGCAGGGAAGGGGGCTCGAACACCGGGGAGCTGTTTTTT	CASREGGSNTGELFF
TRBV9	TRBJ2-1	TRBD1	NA	TGTGCCAGCAGCGTAGCGGGCAGGGGGATTAGGAATGAGCAGTTCTTC	CASSVAGRGIRNEQFF
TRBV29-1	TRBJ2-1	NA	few	TGCAGCGTTGTAGAAGCCCTCAATGAGCAGTTCTTC	CSVVEALNEQFF
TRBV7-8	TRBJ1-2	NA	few	TGTGCCAGCAGCTTAGATTCAGGGAACTATGGCTACACCTTC	CASSLDSGNYGYTF